The clone carrying this TCR beta chain was picked up many times. The data were taken from a study of CD8+CD57+ T cells in acquired aplastic anemia. Genomic DNA templated the TCR beta VDJ and CDR3 profiling. TCRdb itself ran the reads through MiXCR, one entry per CDR3 protein. The sample holds about 180,000 distinct CDR3 sequences, around 50% seen once. CDR3 length equals 17 residues. The germline V gene has CDR1 MNHEY and CDR2 SVGAGI. V was trimmed by 4 bases and J by 5 bases, leaving 18 bases between them. Whoever was chosen for sequencing had shown CD8+CD57+ cell expansion by flow cytometry. Severe acquired aplastic anemia was the diagnosis recorded for all patients.

The sequence was collected from a human donor with aplastic anemia. The chain carries TRBV6-5 and TRBJ1-6, with TRBD1 as a possible D gene (6 bases). Sequenced sample: sorted CD4+, CD8+, or CD8+CD57+ T cells (not recorded which) from PBMCs. The CDR3 region is CASSSLLVGGHNSPLHF. The CDR3, as DNA: TGTGCCAGCAGTTCCCTACTCGTAGGGGGACATAATTCACCCCTCCACTTT.